This TCR beta chain appears in the sequencing data of a study of kidney transplant recipient with SARS-CoV-2 infection. MiXCR, run by TCRdb on the reads, gives a single entry per CDR3 protein. The sample carries roughly 230,000 distinct CDR3 sequences, about 28% recorded once. Between the trimmed V and J ends, which lost 4 bases and 1 base, there was a span of 5 bases. The CDR3 consists of 12 residues. Germline assignment: CDR1 MNHEY and CDR2 SVGEGT. This clonotype was seen at least ten times. The sequence derives from a male patient aged 25-45 years who had COVID-19 and was a kidney transplant recipient. Some of the T cells may derive from the graft donor. This sample comprised a blood sample, obtained at baseline and on roughly day 120 from a kidney transplant recipient. The chain has TRBV6-2 or TRBV6-3 and TRBJ2-7; D is unresolved. CDR3 DNA: TGTGCCAGCAGTTTCACTTCCTACGAGCAGTACTTC. Translation: CASSFTSYEQYF.